A selection of T cell receptor beta chains follows, all from one sample in a study of Graves' ophthalmopathy and Graves' hyperthyroidism. Each CDR3 protein is one row after TCRdb ran MiXCR on the multiplex PCR reads. The sample carries fewer than 350,000 distinct CDR3 sequences, about a sixth recorded once. Sequenced: peripheral blood. Receptors originate from an adult man with Graves' ophthalmopathy. Both conserved end residues are part of each CDR3. Fields, in order: V gene, D gene, J gene, clone size, CDR3 DNA, CDR3 protein. D genes are given only for firm matches. Only part of the rows carry a size: once, few, many, or a class if the clone is expanded.

TRBV6-2/TRBV6-3,.,TRBJ2-7,many,TGTGCCAGCGCGAATGCCCGAGAGCAGTACTTC,CASANAREQYF
TRBV11-1,.,TRBJ2-5,many,TGTGCCAGCAGCTTAAACGGCCAGCGCCAAGAGACCCAGTACTTC,CASSLNGQRQETQYF
TRBV6-1,.,TRBJ2-2,many,TGTGCCAGCAGAACGACAGGGACTACCACCGGGGAGCTGTTTTTT,CASRTTGTTTGELFF
TRBV28,.,TRBJ1-1,many,TGTGCCAGCAGTTTAAGGGTCAGAAGTACTGAAGCTTTCTTT,CASSLRVRSTEAFF
TRBV10-2,.,TRBJ1-5,.,TGCGCCAGCAGTGAATCAGGGTTCAATCAGCCCCAGCATTTT,CASSESGFNQPQHF
TRBV7-2,.,TRBJ2-7,.,TGTGCCAGCAGCTCGAGCGGGCTAACCTACGAGCAGTACTTC,CASSSSGLTYEQYF
TRBV4-1,TRBD2,TRBJ2-5,many,TGCGCCAGCAGCCCATTTCGGACTAGCGGGACGGTGAAGACCCAGTACTTC,CASSPFRTSGTVKTQYF
TRBV11-1,.,TRBJ2-7,many,TGTGCCAGCAGCTTAGGAGATAGCGGCTCCTACGAGCAGTACTTC,CASSLGDSGSYEQYF
TRBV11-1,.,TRBJ1-1,many,TGTGCCAGCAGCTTAGCTCTGGGCACTGAAGCTTTCTTT,CASSLALGTEAFF
TRBV28,TRBD1,TRBJ2-5,once,TGTGCCAGCAGTAGAGGTGGACAGGAAGAGACCCAGTACTTC,CASSRGGQEETQYF
TRBV19,.,TRBJ1-5,.,TGTGCCAGTAGGAGGCCAGGGGTTAATCAGCCCCAGCATTTT,CASRRPGVNQPQHF
TRBV12-3/TRBV12-4,TRBD1,TRBJ1-5,many,TGTGCCAGCAGTCGTCCCGGGACAGAGACCTATAGCCATCAGCCCCAGCATTTT,CASSRPGTETYSHQPQHF
TRBV20-1,TRBD1,TRBJ2-7,many,TGCAGTGCTCCCCACACAGGGGACGAGCAGTACTTC,CSAPHTGDEQYF
TRBV7-8,.,TRBJ1-3,many,TGTGCCAGCAGCACCAGCCTTGGGGTTACTACATTTGGAAACACCATATATTTT,CASSTSLGVTTFGNTIYF
TRBV29-1,TRBD1,TRBJ1-1,.,TGCAGCGTTTTGTTGTCAGGGGGCGCCATGAACACTGAAGCTTTCTTT,CSVLLSGGAMNTEAFF
TRBV12-3/TRBV12-4,.,TRBJ2-5,few,TGTGCCAGCACCGGCGGGGCACAAGAGACCCAGTACTTC,CASTGGAQETQYF
TRBV6-2/TRBV6-3,.,TRBJ2-5,many,TGTGCCAGCAGTTCGGGCGGTCAGTACTTC,CASSSGGQYF
TRBV7-8,TRBD1,TRBJ1-5,many,TGTGCCAGCAGCCCACGGACAGGGGCCGGCAATCAGCCCCAGCATTTT,CASSPRTGAGNQPQHF
TRBV12-3/TRBV12-4,.,TRBJ1-5,few,TGTGCCAGCAGTTTAATGATAGGCCCCGATCAGCCCCAGCCTTTT,CASSLMIGPDQPQPF
TRBV6-2/TRBV6-3,.,TRBJ2-7,.,TGTGCCACCTCTCCGGGACATTCCTACGAGCAGTACTTC,CATSPGHSYEQYF
TRBV6-1,TRBD1,TRBJ1-5,many,TGTGCCAGCAGCGCAGAGACAGGGATGAGCAATCAGCCCCAGCATTTT,CASSAETGMSNQPQHF
TRBV20-1,.,TRBJ1-1,many,TGCAGTGCTAGAGATAGTGGGGGGATCATGAACACTGAAGCTTTCTTT,CSARDSGGIMNTEAFF
TRBV6-1,.,TRBJ1-3,many,TGTGCCAGCAGTGAAGCCTTCCACATCTCTGGAAACACCATATATTTT,CASSEAFHISGNTIYF
TRBV30,.,TRBJ2-1,many,TGTGCCTGTATCCGGGACGGGAACAATGAGCAGTTCTTC,CACIRDGNNEQFF
TRBV30,.,TRBJ2-4,.,TGTGCCTGGAGTGTATCTTCGGGGGTAAACGTTCAGTACTTC,CAWSVSSGVNVQYF
TRBV7-8,TRBD2,TRBJ2-7,.,TGTGCCAGCAGCTTAGGACTAGCGGGAGATTCTTGGCAGTACTTC,CASSLGLAGDSWQYF
TRBV4-1,.,TRBJ1-5,many,TGCGCCAGCAGCCAATATCCGGACAGCCCCAATCAGCCCCAGCATTTT,CASSQYPDSPNQPQHF
TRBV6-1,TRBD1,TRBJ2-2,many,TGTGCCAGCAGTGAAGAGCGACAGGGCACCGGGGAGCTGTTTTTT,CASSEERQGTGELFF
TRBV5-1,.,TRBJ1-1,many,TGCGCCAGCAGCCAGGGTTTTAATACTGAAGCTTTCTTT,CASSQGFNTEAFF
TRBV28,TRBD2,TRBJ2-5,many,TGTGCCAGCAGGGTAGCGGGGGGGCCGACTCAAGAGACCCAGTACTTC,CASRVAGGPTQETQYF
TRBV28,.,TRBJ1-2,many,TGTGCCAGCAGTTTAAATCCCAGGCTCAACTATGGCTACACCTTC,CASSLNPRLNYGYTF
TRBV12-3/TRBV12-4,.,TRBJ2-5,many,TGTGCCAGCAGCGGGGCCCTGGCAACCCAGTACTTC,CASSGALATQYF
TRBV2,TRBD2,TRBJ2-7,many,TGTGCCAGCCGCGATAGCGGGTCCTACGAGCAGTACTTC,CASRDSGSYEQYF
TRBV11-2,TRBD1,TRBJ1-2,.,TGTGCCAGCAGCTTAGAGGGACAGGGGGCGAGTGGCTACACCTTC,CASSLEGQGASGYTF
TRBV9,.,TRBJ1-4,few,TGTGCCAGCAGCGCAGACAGGAATGATAACGAAAAACTGTTTTTT,CASSADRNDNEKLFF
TRBV2,.,TRBJ2-3,many,TGTGCCAGCGAAAGGACAGATACGCAGTATTTT,CASERTDTQYF
TRBV6-1,TRBD2,TRBJ2-2,.,TGTGCCAGCAGCAGCACTAGCGGGAGGACCGGGGAGCTGTTTTTT,CASSSTSGRTGELFF
TRBV2,.,TRBJ2-2,many,TGTGCCAGCAGGGCTAGTAGGGGAAACACCGGGGAGCTGTTTTTT,CASRASRGNTGELFF
TRBV6-2/TRBV6-3,TRBD1,TRBJ1-1,many,TGTGCCAGCAGTTACCCGACAGGGGGCTTAAAATCTGAAGCTTTCTTT,CASSYPTGGLKSEAFF
TRBV7-8,TRBD1,TRBJ2-7,many,TGTGCCAGCAGCTTAGAGACAGGGGTTACCTACGAGCAGTACTTC,CASSLETGVTYEQYF
TRBV18,.,TRBJ1-6,many,TGTGCCAGCTCACCAAGTGCTGATTCACCCCTCCACTTT,CASSPSADSPLHF
TRBV6-1,.,TRBJ1-5,many,TGTGCCAGCAGTGAACAGGAGTATAGCAATCAGCCCCAGCATTTT,CASSEQEYSNQPQHF
TRBV4-2,.,TRBJ2-7,many,TGTGCCAGCAGCCAAGAGCAAGGAGGGCCCGTCCCCGAGCAGTACTTC,CASSQEQGGPVPEQYF
TRBV15,TRBD2,TRBJ2-5,many,TGTGCCACCAGCAGTCGACTAGCGGGAGATTCAGAGACCCAGTACTTC,CATSSRLAGDSETQYF
TRBV6-5,.,TRBJ2-2,many,TGTGCCACCACTAGAAAGGACAGCCTGAACACCGGGGAGCTGTTTTTT,CATTRKDSLNTGELFF
TRBV7-2,.,TRBJ2-3,many,TGTGCCAGCAGCTTAACGGCCGGGGGAGATACGCAGTATTTT,CASSLTAGGDTQYF
TRBV12-3/TRBV12-4,TRBD2,TRBJ2-2,many,TGTGCCAGCAGGGCGACTAGCGGGACGTCCGGGGAGCTGTTTTTT,CASRATSGTSGELFF
TRBV2,.,TRBJ2-5,many,TGTGCCAGCAGTCCCTTTGACAGGAGCCAAGAGACCCAGTACTTC,CASSPFDRSQETQYF
TRBV6-2/TRBV6-3,.,TRBJ1-6,.,TGTGCCAGCAATTCCCTCGCGAATTCACCCCTCCACTTT,CASNSLANSPLHF
TRBV6-1,.,TRBJ2-7,many,TGTGCCAGCAGTGAAGGGACGGCAGCCACCTACGAGCAGTACTTC,CASSEGTAATYEQYF
TRBV18,.,TRBJ2-7,few,TGTGCCAGCTCACCCAACCCGTCCGACAGAGTCTTGCACGAGCAGTACTTC,CASSPNPSDRVLHEQYF